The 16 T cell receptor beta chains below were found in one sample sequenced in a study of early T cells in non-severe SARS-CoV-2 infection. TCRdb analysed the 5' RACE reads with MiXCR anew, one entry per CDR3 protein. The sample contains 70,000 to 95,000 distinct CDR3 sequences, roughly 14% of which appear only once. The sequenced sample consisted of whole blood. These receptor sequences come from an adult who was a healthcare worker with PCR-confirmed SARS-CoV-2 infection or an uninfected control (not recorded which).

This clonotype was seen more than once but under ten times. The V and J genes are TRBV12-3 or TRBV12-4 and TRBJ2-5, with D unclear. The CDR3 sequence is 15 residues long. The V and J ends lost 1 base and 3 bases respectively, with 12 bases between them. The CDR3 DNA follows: TGTGCCAGCAGTTTAGTCGGGCCAGGAAAAGAGACCCAGTACTTC. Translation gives CASSLVGPGKETQYF.

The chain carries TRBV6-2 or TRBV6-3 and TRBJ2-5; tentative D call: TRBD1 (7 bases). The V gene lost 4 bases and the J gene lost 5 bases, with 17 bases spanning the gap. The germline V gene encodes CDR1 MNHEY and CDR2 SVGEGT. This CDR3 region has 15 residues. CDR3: CASSSGGTTGETQYF. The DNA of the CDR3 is TGTGCCAGCAGTTCCGGCGGGACGACAGGGGAGACCCAGTACTTC.

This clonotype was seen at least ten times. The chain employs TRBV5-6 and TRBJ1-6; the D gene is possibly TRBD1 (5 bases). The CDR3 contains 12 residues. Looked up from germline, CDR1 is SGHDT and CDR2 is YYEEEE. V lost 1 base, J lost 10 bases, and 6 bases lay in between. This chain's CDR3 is CASSLSGSPLHF. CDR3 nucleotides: TGTGCCAGCAGCTTGTCAGGGTCACCCCTCCACTTT.

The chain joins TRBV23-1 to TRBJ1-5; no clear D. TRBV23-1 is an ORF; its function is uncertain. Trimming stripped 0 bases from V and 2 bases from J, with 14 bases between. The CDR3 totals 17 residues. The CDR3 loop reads CASSQSLGSRGNQPQHF. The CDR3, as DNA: TGCGCCAGCAGTCAATCGTTAGGGTCTCGAGGCAATCAGCCCCAGCATTTT.

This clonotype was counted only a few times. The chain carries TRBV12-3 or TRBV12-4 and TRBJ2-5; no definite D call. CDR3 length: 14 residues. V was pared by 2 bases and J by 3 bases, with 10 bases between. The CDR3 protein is CASSLIADEETQYF. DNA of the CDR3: TGTGCCAGCAGTTTAATCGCAGACGAAGAGACCCAGTACTTC.

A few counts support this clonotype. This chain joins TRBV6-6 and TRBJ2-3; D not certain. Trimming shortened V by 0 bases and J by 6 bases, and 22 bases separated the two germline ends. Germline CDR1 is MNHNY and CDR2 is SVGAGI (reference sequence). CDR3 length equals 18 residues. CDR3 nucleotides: TGTGCCAGCAGTTACTCCGATTCGATCAGTATTCGTGAGGATACGCAGTATTTT. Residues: CASSYSDSISIREDTQYF.

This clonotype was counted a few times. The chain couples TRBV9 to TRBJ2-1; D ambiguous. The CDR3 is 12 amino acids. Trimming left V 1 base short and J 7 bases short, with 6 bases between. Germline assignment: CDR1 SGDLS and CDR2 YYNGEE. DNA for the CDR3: TGTGCCAGCAGCGTAAGAGTGAATGAGCAGTTCTTC. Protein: CASSVRVNEQFF. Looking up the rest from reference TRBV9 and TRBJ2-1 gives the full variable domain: DSGVTQTPKHLITATGQRVTLRCSPRSGDLSVYWYQQSLDQGLQFLIQYYNGEERAKGNILERFSAQQFPDLHSELNLSSLELGDSALYFCASSVRVNEQFFGPGTRLTVL.

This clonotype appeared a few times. CDR3 DNA sequence: TGTGCCTGGACCAGGGATTTCTATGGCTACACCTTC. Translating it yields CAWTRDFYGYTF. V is TRBV30 and J is TRBJ1-2; the D gene is possibly TRBD1 (5 bases). The ends were cut back, 4 bases at V and 4 bases at J, with 10 bases in the middle. The CDR3 is made up of 12 amino acids. Germline-derived CDR1 and CDR2 are GTSNPN and SVGIG (reference sequence).

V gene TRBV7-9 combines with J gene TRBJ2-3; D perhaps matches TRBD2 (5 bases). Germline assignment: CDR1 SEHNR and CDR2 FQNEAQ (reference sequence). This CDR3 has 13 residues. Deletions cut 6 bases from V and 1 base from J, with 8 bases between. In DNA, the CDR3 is TGTGCCAGCAGTACTAGAGGCACAGATACGCAGTATTTT. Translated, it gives CASSTRGTDTQYF.

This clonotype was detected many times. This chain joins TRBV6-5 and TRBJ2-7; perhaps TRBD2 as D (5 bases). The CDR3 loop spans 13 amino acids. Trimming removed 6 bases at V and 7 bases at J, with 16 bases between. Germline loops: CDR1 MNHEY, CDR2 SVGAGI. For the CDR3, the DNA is TGTGCCAGCAGCTCCCTCGTTGGCGGGGAGCAGTACGTC. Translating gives CASSSLVGGEQYV.

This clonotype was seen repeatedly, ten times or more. For the CDR3, the DNA is TGTGCCACCAGTGAGCCACACAGGGGCCTGAGCTCCTACGAGCAGTACGTC. It is translated as CATSEPHRGLSSYEQYV. The chain joins TRBV24-1 to TRBJ2-7; 7 nucleotides line up with TRBD1. Losses at the gene ends were 4 bases for V and 0 bases for J; bases not matched to a gene: 11. Germline V gives CDR1 KGHDR, CDR2 SFDVKD. The CDR3 runs 17 residues.

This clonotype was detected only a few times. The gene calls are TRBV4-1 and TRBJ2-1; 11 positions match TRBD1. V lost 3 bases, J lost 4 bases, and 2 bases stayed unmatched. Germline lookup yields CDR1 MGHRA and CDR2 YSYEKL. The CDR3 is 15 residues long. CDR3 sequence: CASSHGQGAYNEQFF. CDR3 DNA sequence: TGCGCCAGCAGCCACGGACAGGGGGCGTACAATGAGCAGTTCTTC.

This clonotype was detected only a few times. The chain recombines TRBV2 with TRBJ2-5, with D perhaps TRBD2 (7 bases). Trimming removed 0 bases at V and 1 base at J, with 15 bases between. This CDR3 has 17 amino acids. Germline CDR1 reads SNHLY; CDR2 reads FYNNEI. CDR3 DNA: TGTGCCAGCAGTGAAGCGCTCGGACTAGGGGGCCAAGAGACCCAGTACTTC. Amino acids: CASSEALGLGGQETQYF.

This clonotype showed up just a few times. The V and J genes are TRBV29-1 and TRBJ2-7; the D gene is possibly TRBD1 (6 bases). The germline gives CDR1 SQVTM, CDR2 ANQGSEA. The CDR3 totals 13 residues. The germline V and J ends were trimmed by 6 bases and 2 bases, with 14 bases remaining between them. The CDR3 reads CSVSQGPTYEQYV. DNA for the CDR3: TGCAGCGTCTCACAGGGCCCGACCTACGAGCAGTACGTC.

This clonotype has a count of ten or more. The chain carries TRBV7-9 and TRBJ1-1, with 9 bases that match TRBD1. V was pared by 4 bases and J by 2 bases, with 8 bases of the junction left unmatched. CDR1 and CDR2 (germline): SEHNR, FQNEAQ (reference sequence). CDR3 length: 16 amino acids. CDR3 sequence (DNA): TGTGCCAGCAGCTCCCCGGGGACAGGGAGCAACACTGAAGCTTTCTTT. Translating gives CASSSPGTGSNTEAFF.

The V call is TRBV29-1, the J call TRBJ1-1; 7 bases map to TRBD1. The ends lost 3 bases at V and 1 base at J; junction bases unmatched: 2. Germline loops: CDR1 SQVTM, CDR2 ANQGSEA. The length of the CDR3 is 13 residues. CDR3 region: CSVERQGNTEAFF. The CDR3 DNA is TGCAGCGTTGAGCGACAGGGGAACACTGAAGCTTTCTTT.